Below, 28 T cell receptor beta chains from the same sample are listed, as sequenced in a study of CD8+CD57+ T cells in acquired aplastic anemia. The sequenced patients had an expansion of CD8+CD57+ cells seen by flow cytometry. Profiling that covered TCR beta VDJ and CDR3 relied on genomic DNA as its template. Using its own MiXCR run on the reads, TCRdb lists one record per CDR3 protein. The table has some 200,000 distinct CDR3 sequences, less than 50% seen once. Source material: sorted CD4+, CD8+, or CD8+CD57+ T cells (not recorded which) from PBMCs. The source is a human donor with aplastic anemia.

The chain is built from TRBV7-8 and TRBJ2-5; possibly TRBD1 for D (6 bases). Trimming cost V 5 bases and J 4 bases, with 14 bases left between them. The CDR3 is made up of 14 amino acids. CDR1 and CDR2 (germline): SGHVS, FQNEAQ. CDR3 in amino acids: CASSEQGPRETQYF. The DNA of the CDR3 is TGTGCCAGCAGCGAACAGGGTCCGAGAGAGACCCAGTACTTC.

In this sample, this clonotype turned up many times. V and J are TRBV25-1 and TRBJ2-7; the match to TRBD2 covers 7 bases. Germline V gene data show CDR1 as MGHDK and CDR2 as SYGVNS. Trimming at V came to 6 bases and at J to 4 bases, leaving 9 bases not matched to a gene. The length of the CDR3 is 14 residues. The CDR3 region is CASREGGSGYEQYF. In DNA form, the CDR3 reads TGTGCCAGCAGGGAGGGCGGGAGTGGATACGAGCAGTACTTC.

There are a few counts of this clonotype. The V call is TRBV18, the J call TRBJ1-1, with a tentative D call TRBD1 (5 bases). The CDR3 totals 14 residues. Germline assignment: CDR1 KGHSH and CDR2 LQKENI. Trimming removed 2 bases at V and 11 bases at J, with 18 bases between. The CDR3 region is CASSPFSDAGFAFF. CDR3 DNA sequence: TGTGCCAGCTCACCATTTTCGGACGCAGGGTTCGCTTTCTTT. Supplemented by reference TRBV18 and TRBJ1-1, the full variable domain reads NAGVMQNPRHLVRRRGQEARLRCSPMKGHSHVYWYRQLPEEGLKFMVYLQKENIIDESGMPKERFSAEFPKEGPSILRIQQVVRGDSAAYFCASSPFSDAGFAFFGQGTRLTVV.

The CDR3 region is CASSKQGFREKLFF. The CDR3 DNA follows: TGTGCCAGCAGTAAACAGGGGTTTCGAGAAAAACTGTTTTTT. V usage is TRBV28 and J usage is TRBJ1-4; the match to TRBD1 covers 7 bases. The CDR3 length is 14 residues. Germline V gene lookup returns CDR1 MDHEN and CDR2 SYDVKM. The V segment lost 5 bases and the J segment 8 bases; nucleotides outside the gene matches: 8. The whole variable domain, remainder taken from reference TRBV28 and TRBJ1-4, is DVKVTQSSRYLVKRTGEKVFLECVQDMDHENMFWYRQDPGLGLRLIYFSYDVKMKEKGDIPEGYSVSREKKERFSLILESASTNQTSMYLCASSKQGFREKLFFGSGTQLSVL.

The rearrangement uses TRBV29-1 and TRBJ2-7; unclear D gene. This CDR3 contains 12 residues. V gave up 4 bases and J gave up 2 bases, with 9 bases separating them. Looked up from germline, CDR1 is SQVTM and CDR2 is ANQGSEA. The CDR3 region is CSVGRVTYEQYF. The CDR3 DNA follows: TGCAGCGTTGGCAGAGTTACCTACGAGCAGTACTTC.

This chain joins TRBV20-1 and TRBJ2-1; D could derive from TRBD1 or TRBD2 (5 bases each). The V and J ends lost 1 base and 10 bases respectively, with 8 bases between them. The length of the CDR3 is 11 residues. Germline V gene lookup returns CDR1 DFQATT and CDR2 SNEGSKA (reference sequence). CDR3 in DNA: TGCAGTGCTAGAGCGGGGCTGGAGCAGTTCTTC. Translation: CSARAGLEQFF.

This clonotype was picked up a small number of times. A single base separates this from a much larger clone, so it may be a read error. The chain links TRBV5-6 to TRBJ2-5; TRBD1 agrees at 9 bases. The DNA end is more similar to TRBJ2-7, so the J call may be wrong. The CDR3 totals 13 residues. From germline, CDR1 is SGHDT and CDR2 YYEEEE. The CDR3 loop is CASSPTGGYEQYF. In DNA, the CDR3 is TGTGCCAGCAGCCCGACAGGGGGGTACGAGCAGTACTTC.

Note on this clonotype: Compared with germline, one end of the junction differs, possibly owing to a read error. Here the CDR3 DNA reads TGTGCCAGCAGCTTGGACAGGGGGCATCATCCCCAGCATTTT. This encodes CASSLDRGHHPQHF. This rearrangement joins TRBV7-2 to TRBJ1-5; 11 bases align to TRBD1. The CDR3 consists of 14 residues. Germline assignment: CDR1 SGHTA and CDR2 FQGNSA.

This clonotype was observed many times. The genes are TRBV29-1 and TRBJ2-3, with D perhaps being TRBD1 or TRBD2 (6 bases each). The CDR3 is made up of 13 amino acids. V lost 5 bases and J lost 5, with 14 bases in between. CDR1 and CDR2 (germline): SQVTM, ANQGSEA. The CDR3 nucleotides read TGCAGCGTTCACGGGGGCCGAGGAGATACGCAGTATTTT. Translating gives CSVHGGRGDTQYF.

This clonotype was seen at least ten times. This chain's CDR3 is CASSFRTWDTQYF. CDR3 sequence (DNA): TGTGCCAGCAGTTTCCGTACTTGGGATACGCAGTATTTT. The chain has TRBV12-3 or TRBV12-4 and TRBJ2-3; D gene unclear. CDR3 size: 13 residues. The germline V and J ends were trimmed by 3 bases and 6 bases, with 10 bases remaining between them.

This clonotype was seen a handful of times. The J gene is TRBJ1-6, the V gene TRBV15; D call uncertain. The CDR3 totals 13 residues. V was clipped by 4 bases and J by 10 bases, with 11 bases between them. The V gene's germline CDR1 is LNHNV and CDR2 YYDKDF (reference sequence). The CDR3 sequence is CATSTKFGSPLHF. DNA of the CDR3: TGTGCCACCAGCACCAAATTCGGGTCACCCCTCCACTTT.

This clonotype showed up just once. The chain has TRBV20-1 and TRBJ1-2, with TRBD1 matching 10 bases. Trimming removed 6 bases from V and 8 bases from J; junction bases left unmatched: 12. The CDR3 length is 14 residues. Per the germline V gene, CDR1 is DFQATT and CDR2 is SNEGSKA (reference sequence). Here the CDR3 DNA reads TGCAGTGCGCTGGTTCGGGACAGGGGTGACGGCTACACCTTC. Translated: CSALVRDRGDGYTF.

Turning to this clonotype: Being one base from a much bigger clone, this may be a read error. The gene calls are TRBV6-4 and TRBJ1-5, with 9 bases matching TRBD1. Germline trimming cut 11 bases from V and 8 bases from J; bases unmatched to any gene: 10. The CDR3 spans 13 residues. Germline CDR1 MRHNA, CDR2 SNTAGT. The CDR3 sequence is CACLRDRAKPQHF. For the CDR3, the DNA is TGTGCCTGCTTGAGGGACAGGGCCAAGCCCCAGCATTTT.

This clonotype was seen only once. This may be a read error, as it is one base from a much larger clone. In DNA, the CDR3 is TGTGCCAGTGGCCCCCCGACAGTTAGCAATCAGCCCCAGCATTTT. The encoded protein is CASGPPTVSNQPQHF. This chain links TRBV19 with TRBJ1-5; D is possibly TRBD1 (5 bases). The CDR3 spans 15 residues. Trimming stripped 8 bases from V and 0 bases from J, with 14 bases between. Germline V gene data show CDR1 as LNHDA and CDR2 as SQIVND (reference sequence).

This clonotype has ten or more counts. The chain joins TRBV12-3 or TRBV12-4 to TRBJ1-5; the match to TRBD1 covers 8 bases. V was pared by 7 bases and J by 7 bases, with 6 bases of the junction left unmatched. This CDR3 contains 13 residues. This CDR3 is CASIQGGGQPQHF. The CDR3 DNA follows: TGTGCCAGCATACAGGGGGGAGGGCAGCCCCAGCATTTT.

Turning to this clonotype: It may be a read error: a sequence one base away is much more abundant. The chain combines TRBV2 with TRBJ2-1; D is undetermined. Trimming left V 5 bases short and J 8 bases short, with 7 bases between. CDR1 is SNHLY, CDR2 FYNNEI, per germline. This CDR3 comprises 11 residues. The CDR3 coding sequence is TGTGCCAGCAGTTTTGGCCATGAGCAGTTCTTC. Amino acid sequence: CASSFGHEQFF. Based on the CDR3 plus reference TRBV2 and TRBJ2-1, the full variable domain is EPEVTQTPSHQVTQMGQEVILRCVPISNHLYFYWYRQILGQKVEFLVSFYNNEISEKSEIFDDQFSVERPDGSNFTLKIRSTKLEDSAMYFCASSFGHEQFFGPGTRLTVL.

This clonotype turned up a few times. The chain joins TRBV27 to TRBJ1-1; no firm D call. V lost 4 bases and J lost 5, with 17 bases in between. The CDR3 contains 15 residues. Germline V gives CDR1 MNHEY, CDR2 SMNVEV (reference sequence). The DNA of the CDR3 is TGTGCCAGCAGTTACGACACATCAAGTTGGACTGAAGCTTTCTTT. It translates to CASSYDTSSWTEAFF.

This clonotype showed up just once. The chain couples TRBV2 to TRBJ2-7, with TRBD1 identical over 8 bases. The CDR3 has 14 amino acids. CDR1 is SNHLY and CDR2 is FYNNEI in the germline V gene. With 5 bases clipped from V and 6 bases from J, the junction kept 9 bases outside the gene matches. DNA for the CDR3: TGTGCCAGCAGTCGAATCGGACAGGGCGGCGAGCAGTACTTC. Amino acid sequence: CASSRIGQGGEQYF.

The genes are TRBV24-1 and TRBJ1-2; D is perhaps TRBD1 (5 bases). Looked up from germline, CDR1 is KGHDR and CDR2 is SFDVKD. The ends were cut back, 4 bases at V and 8 bases at J, with 16 bases in the middle. The length of the CDR3 is 14 residues. In DNA form, the CDR3 reads TGTGCCACCAGTGACATCGGGGGGGTTGGCGGCTACACCTTC. This encodes CATSDIGGVGGYTF.

V and J are TRBV7-8 and TRBJ1-6; TRBD1 is a possible D gene (6 bases). This CDR3 is 16 amino acids long. Looked up from germline, CDR1 is SGHVS and CDR2 is FQNEAQ. The germline V and J ends were trimmed by 5 bases and 10 bases, with 21 bases remaining between them. The CDR3 protein is CASSPMTSGGQSPLHF. The DNA of the CDR3 is TGTGCCAGCAGCCCTATGACTAGCGGGGGCCAGTCACCCCTCCACTTT.

This clonotype was counted many times. The V gene is TRBV20-1, the J gene TRBJ2-1; D is unclear. V was cut by 0 bases and J by 7 bases, with 4 bases left in between. Germline-derived CDR1 and CDR2 are DFQATT and SNEGSKA (reference sequence). The CDR3 has 11 amino acids. The CDR3 loop reads CSARDVNEQFF. CDR3 bases: TGCAGTGCTAGAGATGTGAATGAGCAGTTCTTC.

This chain connects TRBV7-8 to TRBJ2-5; 8 nucleotides align to TRBD2. From germline, CDR1 is SGHVS and CDR2 FQNEAQ. The CDR3 length is 16 residues. V lost 5 bases to trimming and J lost 7 bases; unmatched junction nucleotides: 15. CDR3 nucleotide sequence: TGTGCCAGCAGCGCTCACTCCGGGACTAGTGGAGGGACCCAGTACTTC. It translates to CASSAHSGTSGGTQYF.

J is TRBJ2-7 and V is TRBV2; 9 bases agree with TRBD1. V lost 5 bases, J lost 2 bases, and 7 bases stayed unmatched. Germline CDR1 SNHLY, CDR2 FYNNEI. The CDR3 has 15 amino acids. CDR3 loop: CASSPRGTGTYEQYF. CDR3 bases: TGTGCCAGCAGTCCCCGGGGGACAGGGACCTACGAGCAGTACTTC.

The chain couples TRBV7-2 to TRBJ2-5, with 8 bases lining up with TRBD2. The CDR3 has 13 residues. From germline, CDR1 is SGHTA and CDR2 FQGNSA. J was trimmed by 5 bases and V by 5 bases; bases with no gene match: 4. The CDR3 DNA reads TGTGCCAGCAGCCCGGGAGGGCCGGAGACCCAGTACTTC. Amino acid sequence: CASSPGGPETQYF.

The J gene is TRBJ2-7, the V gene TRBV10-2, with unresolved D. CDR1 WSHSY and CDR2 SAAADI come from the germline V gene. V gave up 8 bases and J gave up 7 bases, with 18 bases separating them. The CDR3 is 13 amino acids. In DNA form, the CDR3 reads TGCGCCAGCTGTGGCCCCGGTACGAAGGAGCAGTACTTC. Translated: CASCGPGTKEQYF.

The chain has TRBV19 and TRBJ1-5; no firm D call. V lost 3 bases to trimming and J lost 0 bases, with 9 bases between them. In germline, CDR1 is LNHDA, CDR2 SQIVND (reference sequence). This CDR3 has 15 residues. The CDR3 sequence is CASSIGRNSNQPQHF. CDR3 DNA: TGTGCCAGTAGTATTGGGCGGAATAGCAATCAGCCCCAGCATTTT.

This clonotype was seen a handful of times. This chain joins TRBV28 and TRBJ1-2; no clear D gene. The germline gives CDR1 MDHEN, CDR2 SYDVKM. The CDR3 sequence is 11 residues long. The V and J ends lost 6 bases and 3 bases respectively, with 5 bases between them. CDR3 sequence: CASSVDYGYTF. CDR3 coding DNA: TGTGCCAGCAGCGTGGACTATGGCTACACCTTC.

J is TRBJ1-2 and V is TRBV20-1; the D gene is possibly TRBD1 (6 bases). The CDR3 has 13 residues. V gave up 1 base and J gave up 7 bases, with 13 bases separating them. The germline V gene encodes CDR1 DFQATT and CDR2 SNEGSKA (reference sequence). The CDR3 spells CSARVPGGGGYTF. CDR3 DNA: TGCAGTGCTAGAGTCCCTGGGGGCGGTGGCTACACCTTC.